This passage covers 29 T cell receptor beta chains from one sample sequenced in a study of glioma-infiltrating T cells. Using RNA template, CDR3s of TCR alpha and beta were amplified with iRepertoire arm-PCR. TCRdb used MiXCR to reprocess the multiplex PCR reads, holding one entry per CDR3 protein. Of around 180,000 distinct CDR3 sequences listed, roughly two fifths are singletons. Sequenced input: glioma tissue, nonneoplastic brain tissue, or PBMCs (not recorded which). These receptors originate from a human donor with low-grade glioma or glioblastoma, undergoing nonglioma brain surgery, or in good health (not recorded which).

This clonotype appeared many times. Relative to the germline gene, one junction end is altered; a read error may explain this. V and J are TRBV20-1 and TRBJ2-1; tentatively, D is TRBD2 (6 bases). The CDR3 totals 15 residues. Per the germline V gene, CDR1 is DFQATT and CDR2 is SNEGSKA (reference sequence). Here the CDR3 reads CSARGPRRWGDEQFF. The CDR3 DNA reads TGCAGTGCCAGAGGTCCCCGCAGGTGGGGGGACGAGCAGTTCTTC.

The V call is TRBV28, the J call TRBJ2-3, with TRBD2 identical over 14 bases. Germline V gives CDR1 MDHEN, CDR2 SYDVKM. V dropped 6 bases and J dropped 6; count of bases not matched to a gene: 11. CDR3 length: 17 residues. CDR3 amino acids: CASSGGTSGSNADTQYF. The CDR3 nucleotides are TGTGCCAGCAGCGGGGGGACTAGCGGGAGCAACGCGGATACGCAGTATTTT. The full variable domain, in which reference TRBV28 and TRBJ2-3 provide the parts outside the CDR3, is DVKVTQSSRYLVKRTGEKVFLECVQDMDHENMFWYRQDPGLGLRLIYFSYDVKMKEKGDIPEGYSVSREKKERFSLILESASTNQTSMYLCASSGGTSGSNADTQYFGPGTRLTVL.

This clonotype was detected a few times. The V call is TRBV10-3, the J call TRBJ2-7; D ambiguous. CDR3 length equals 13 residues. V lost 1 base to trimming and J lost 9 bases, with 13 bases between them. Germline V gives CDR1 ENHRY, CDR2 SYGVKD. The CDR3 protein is CAISELDGLGQYF. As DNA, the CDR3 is TGTGCCATCAGTGAGTTGGACGGCCTGGGGCAGTACTTC.

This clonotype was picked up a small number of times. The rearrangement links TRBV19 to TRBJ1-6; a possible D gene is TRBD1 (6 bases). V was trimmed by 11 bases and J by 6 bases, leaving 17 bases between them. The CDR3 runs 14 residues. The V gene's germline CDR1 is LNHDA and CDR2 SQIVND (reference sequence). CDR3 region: CAVGPVQGNSPLHF. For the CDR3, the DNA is TGTGCCGTCGGGCCCGTACAGGGTAATTCACCCCTCCACTTT.

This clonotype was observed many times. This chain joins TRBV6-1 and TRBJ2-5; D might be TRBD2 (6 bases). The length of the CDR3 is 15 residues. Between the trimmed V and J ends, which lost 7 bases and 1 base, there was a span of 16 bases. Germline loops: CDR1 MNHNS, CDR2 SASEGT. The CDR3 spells CASNTLEEGQETQYF. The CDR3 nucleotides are TGTGCCAGCAATACTTTGGAGGAGGGCCAAGAGACCCAGTACTTC.

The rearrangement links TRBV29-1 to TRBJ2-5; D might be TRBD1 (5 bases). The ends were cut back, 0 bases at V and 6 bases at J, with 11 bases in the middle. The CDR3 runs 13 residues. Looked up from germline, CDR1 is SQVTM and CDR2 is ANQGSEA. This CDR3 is CSVEDSGAKTQYF. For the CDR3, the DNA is TGCAGCGTTGAAGATAGTGGGGCGAAGACCCAGTACTTC.

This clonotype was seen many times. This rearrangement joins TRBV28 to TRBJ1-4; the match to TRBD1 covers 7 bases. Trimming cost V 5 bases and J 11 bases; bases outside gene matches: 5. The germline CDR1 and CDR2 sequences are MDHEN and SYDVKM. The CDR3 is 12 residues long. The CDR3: CASSPPRGKLFF. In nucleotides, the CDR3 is TGTGCCAGCAGTCCTCCCAGGGGGAAACTGTTTTTT.

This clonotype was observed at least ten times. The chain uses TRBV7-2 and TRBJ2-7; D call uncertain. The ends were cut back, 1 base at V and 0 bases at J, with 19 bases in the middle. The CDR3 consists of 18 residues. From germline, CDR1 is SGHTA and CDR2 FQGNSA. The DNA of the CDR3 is TGTGCCAGCAGCTTAGGGGTTAGCAGTAGGTTTAGCTCCTACGAGCAGTACTTC. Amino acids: CASSLGVSSRFSSYEQYF.

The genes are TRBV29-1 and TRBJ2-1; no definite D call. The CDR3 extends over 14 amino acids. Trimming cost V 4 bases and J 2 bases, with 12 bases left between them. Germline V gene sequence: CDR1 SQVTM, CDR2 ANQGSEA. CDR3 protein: CSVATSGTYNEQFF. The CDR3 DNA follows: TGCAGCGTTGCCACTTCCGGTACCTACAATGAGCAGTTCTTC.

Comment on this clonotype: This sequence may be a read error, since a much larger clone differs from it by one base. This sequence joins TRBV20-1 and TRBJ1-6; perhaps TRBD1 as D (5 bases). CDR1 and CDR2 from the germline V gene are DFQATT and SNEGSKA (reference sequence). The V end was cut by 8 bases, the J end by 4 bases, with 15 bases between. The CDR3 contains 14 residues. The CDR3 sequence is CSWGEPPYNSPLHF. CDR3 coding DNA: TGCAGTTGGGGGGAGCCACCTTATAATTCACCCCTCCACTTT.

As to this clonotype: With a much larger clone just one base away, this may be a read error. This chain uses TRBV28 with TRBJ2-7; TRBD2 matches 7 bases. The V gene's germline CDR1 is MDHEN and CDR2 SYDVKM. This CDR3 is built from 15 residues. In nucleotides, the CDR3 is TGTGCCAGCAGTTTATCCAGCGGGACCCTCTACGAGCTGTACTTC. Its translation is CASSLSSGTLYELYF.

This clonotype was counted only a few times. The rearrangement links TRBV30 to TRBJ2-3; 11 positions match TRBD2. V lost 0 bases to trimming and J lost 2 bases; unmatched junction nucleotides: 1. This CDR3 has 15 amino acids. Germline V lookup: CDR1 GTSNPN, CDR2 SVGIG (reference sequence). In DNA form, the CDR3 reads TGTGCCTGGAGTGTACTAGCGGGGGTCACAGATACGCAGTATTTT. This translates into CAWSVLAGVTDTQYF. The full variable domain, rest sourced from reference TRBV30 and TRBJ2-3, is SQTIHQWPATLVQPVGSPLSLECTVEGTSNPNLYWYRQAAGRGLQLLFYSVGIGQISSEVPQNLSASRPQDRQFILSSKKLLLSDSGFYLCAWSVLAGVTDTQYFGPGTRLTVL.

The CDR3 here is CASSISPYEQYF. CDR3 bases: TGTGCCAGCAGCATAAGCCCCTACGAGCAGTACTTC. This chain connects TRBV2 to TRBJ2-7; no firm D call. Germline V gives CDR1 SNHLY, CDR2 FYNNEI. The CDR3 is 12 residues long. V was trimmed by 6 bases and J by 2 bases, leaving 8 bases between them.

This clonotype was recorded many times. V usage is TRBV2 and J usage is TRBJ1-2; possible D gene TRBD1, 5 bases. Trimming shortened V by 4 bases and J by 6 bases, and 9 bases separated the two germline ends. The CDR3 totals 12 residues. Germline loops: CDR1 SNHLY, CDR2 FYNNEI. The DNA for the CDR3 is TGTGCCAGCAGTGTCATAGGGGATGGCTACACCTTC. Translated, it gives CASSVIGDGYTF.

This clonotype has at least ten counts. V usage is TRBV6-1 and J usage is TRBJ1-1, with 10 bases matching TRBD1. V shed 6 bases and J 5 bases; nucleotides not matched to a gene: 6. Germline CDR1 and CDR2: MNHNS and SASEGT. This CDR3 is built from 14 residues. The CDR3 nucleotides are TGTGCCAGCAGCCCATCGGACAGGGGGACTGAAGCTTTCTTT. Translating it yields CASSPSDRGTEAFF.

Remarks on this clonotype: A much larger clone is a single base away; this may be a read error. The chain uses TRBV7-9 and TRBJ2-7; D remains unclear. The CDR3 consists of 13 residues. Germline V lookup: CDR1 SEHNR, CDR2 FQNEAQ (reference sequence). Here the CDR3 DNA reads TGTGCCAGCAGGTCTTTTTTGAGCTACAAGCAGTACTTC. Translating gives CASRSFLSYKQYF.

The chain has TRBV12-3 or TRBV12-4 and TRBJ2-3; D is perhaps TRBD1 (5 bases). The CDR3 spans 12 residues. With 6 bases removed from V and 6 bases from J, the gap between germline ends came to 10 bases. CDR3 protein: CASSAAGDTQYF. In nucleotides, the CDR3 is TGTGCCAGCAGCGCCGCAGGGGATACGCAGTATTTT.

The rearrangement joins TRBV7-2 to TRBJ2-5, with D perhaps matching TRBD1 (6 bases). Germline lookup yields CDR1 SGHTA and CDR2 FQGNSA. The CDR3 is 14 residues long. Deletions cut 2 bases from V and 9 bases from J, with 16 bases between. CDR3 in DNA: TGTGCCAGCAGCTTATTTGCAGGGGCGGAGGCCCAGTACTTC. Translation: CASSLFAGAEAQYF.

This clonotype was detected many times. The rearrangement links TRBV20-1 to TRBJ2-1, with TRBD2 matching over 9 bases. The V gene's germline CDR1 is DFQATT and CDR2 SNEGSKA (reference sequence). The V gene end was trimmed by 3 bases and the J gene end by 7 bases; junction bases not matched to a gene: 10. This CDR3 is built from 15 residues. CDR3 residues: CSASLPGTSRNEQFF. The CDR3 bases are TGCAGTGCTAGTCTTCCCGGGACTAGCCGGAATGAGCAGTTCTTC.

CDR3 residues: CASSLTSGTIDEQFF. CDR3 DNA sequence: TGCGCCAGCAGCCTTACTAGCGGGACTATCGATGAGCAGTTCTTC. The rearrangement links TRBV5-1 to TRBJ2-1; 10 bases agree with TRBD2. After removal of 4 bases from V and 8 bases from J, the junction contained 9 bases not matched to a gene. Germline CDR1 reads SGHRS; CDR2 reads YFSETQ. The CDR3 length is 15 residues.

This CDR3 is CASSLEPIRDLTDTQYF. Written as DNA, the CDR3 is TGTGCCAGCAGTCTAGAACCCATACGGGACCTCACAGATACGCAGTATTTT. V usage is TRBV28 and J usage is TRBJ2-3; D assignment may be TRBD1 or TRBD2 (5 bases each). This CDR3 is 17 amino acids long. CDR1 is MDHEN and CDR2 is SYDVKM in the germline V gene. V lost 5 bases and J 2 bases, leaving 20 bases between the germline ends.

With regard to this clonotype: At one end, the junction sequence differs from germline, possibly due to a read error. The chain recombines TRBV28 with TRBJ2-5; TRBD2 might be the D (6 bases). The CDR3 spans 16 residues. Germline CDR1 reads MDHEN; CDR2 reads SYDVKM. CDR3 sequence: CASTPELRGFGESQYF. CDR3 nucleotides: TGTGCCAGCACCCCCGAACTACGGGGGTTCGGGGAGAGCCAGTACTTC.

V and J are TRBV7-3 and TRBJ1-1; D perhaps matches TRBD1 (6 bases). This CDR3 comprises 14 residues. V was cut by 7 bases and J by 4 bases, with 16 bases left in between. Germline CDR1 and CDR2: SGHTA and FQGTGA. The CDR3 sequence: CASNRGRDTTEAFF. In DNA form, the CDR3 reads TGTGCCAGCAACCGGGGGAGGGACACCACTGAAGCTTTCTTT. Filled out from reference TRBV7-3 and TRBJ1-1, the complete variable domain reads GAGVSQTPSNKVTEKGKYVELRCDPISGHTALYWYRQSLGQGPEFLIYFQGTGAADDSGLPNDRFFAVRPEGSVSTLKIQRTERGDSAVYLCASNRGRDTTEAFFGQGTRLTVV.

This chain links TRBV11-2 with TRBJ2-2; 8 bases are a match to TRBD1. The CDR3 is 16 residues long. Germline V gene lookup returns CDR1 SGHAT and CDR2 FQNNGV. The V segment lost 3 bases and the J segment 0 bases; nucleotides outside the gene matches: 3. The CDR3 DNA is TGTGCCAGCAGCTTGACAGGGGTTGCGAACACCGGGGAGCTGTTTTTT. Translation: CASSLTGVANTGELFF.

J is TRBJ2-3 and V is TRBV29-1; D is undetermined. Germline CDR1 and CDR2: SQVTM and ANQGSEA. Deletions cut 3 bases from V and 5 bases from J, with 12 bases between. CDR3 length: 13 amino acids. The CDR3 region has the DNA TGCAGCGTTGATGTGTCAAGTGAAGATACGCAGTATTTT. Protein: CSVDVSSEDTQYF.

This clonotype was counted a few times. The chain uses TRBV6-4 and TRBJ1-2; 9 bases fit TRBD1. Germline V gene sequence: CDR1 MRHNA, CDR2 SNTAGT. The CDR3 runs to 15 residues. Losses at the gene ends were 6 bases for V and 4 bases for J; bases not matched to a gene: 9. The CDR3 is CASRKTGGKGYGYTF. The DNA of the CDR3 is TGTGCCAGCAGGAAGACAGGGGGGAAAGGCTATGGCTACACCTTC.

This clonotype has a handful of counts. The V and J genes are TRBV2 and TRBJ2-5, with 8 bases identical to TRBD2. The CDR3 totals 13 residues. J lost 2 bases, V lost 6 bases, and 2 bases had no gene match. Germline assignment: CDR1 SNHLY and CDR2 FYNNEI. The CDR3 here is CASRRGEQETQYF. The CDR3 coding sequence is TGTGCCAGCAGGCGGGGGGAACAAGAGACCCAGTACTTC. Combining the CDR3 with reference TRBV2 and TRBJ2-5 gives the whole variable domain EPEVTQTPSHQVTQMGQEVILRCVPISNHLYFYWYRQILGQKVEFLVSFYNNEISEKSEIFDDQFSVERPDGSNFTLKIRSTKLEDSAMYFCASRRGEQETQYFGPGTRLLVL.

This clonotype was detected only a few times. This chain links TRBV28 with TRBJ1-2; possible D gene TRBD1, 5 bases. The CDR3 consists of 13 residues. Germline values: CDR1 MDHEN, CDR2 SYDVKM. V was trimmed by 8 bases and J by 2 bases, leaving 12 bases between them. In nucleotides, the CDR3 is TGTGCCAGCGAGGGGACCTACAACTATGGCTACACCTTC. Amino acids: CASEGTYNYGYTF.

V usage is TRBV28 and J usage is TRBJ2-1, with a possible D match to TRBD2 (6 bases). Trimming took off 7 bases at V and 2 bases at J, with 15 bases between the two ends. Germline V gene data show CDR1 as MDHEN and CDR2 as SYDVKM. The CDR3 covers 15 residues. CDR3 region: CASTGGGLAYNEQFF. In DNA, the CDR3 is TGTGCCAGCACCGGGGGAGGCCTGGCCTACAATGAGCAGTTCTTC.